This T cell receptor (beta chain) was documented in a study of blood T cell repertoires in COVID-19. Study context: The United States, Italy and Spain supplied acute and convalescent COVID-19 samples. From T cells, B-cell-depleted T cells, or PBMCs came the material, which was cDNA or gDNA.

Original handling: Amplified reference gene primers provided the basis for estimating nucleated cell counts. The data were produced by immunoSEQ multiplex PCR, yet TCRdb's version contains in-frame clones alone and is incomplete. The V and J calls and clone size are taken from that table; D and trimming were inferred from the DNA. The sample includes more than 300,000 clones, almost 90% of them seen just once. This CDR3 region has 14 residues. Trimming stripped 3 bases from V and 0 bases from J, with 8 bases between. The germline V gene has CDR1 KGHSH and CDR2 LQKENI. Sequenced: peripheral blood. This TCR was recovered from a woman in her seventies with COVID-19, enrolled during active disease. This chain links TRBV18 with TRBJ1-1; D may be TRBD1 (6 bases). The CDR3 coding sequence is TGTGCCAGCTCACCGGGGGCAGTGAACACTGAAGCTTTCTTT. As protein: CASSPGAVNTEAFF.